One TCR beta chain is described in this entry. Its antigen is currently unknown. This record comes from a study of T cell repertoires in cytomegalovirus infection. For the study at large: Matching HLA type and CMV infection were both indicated by public TCR beta signatures.

The study's findings and limits: CMV-specific HLA-C-restricted TCR beta clonotypes dominated the ex vivo response.

TCRdb reanalysed the reads using MiXCR and keeps one entry per CDR3 protein. The sample includes around 180,000 distinct CDR3 sequences, 25% to 30% of them seen just once. Sequenced: PBMCs. The sequence was collected from a human donor in good health (CMV status not recorded). Some clones in this sample may be carry-over from other donors' samples.

The CDR3 is CASSSVGGVPREKLFF. The DNA for the CDR3 is TGTGCCAGCAGTTCCGTCGGCGGCGTCCCCCGGGAAAAACTGTTTTTT. This sequence joins TRBV11-1 and TRBJ1-4; D remains unclear. Germline V CDR1 and CDR2: SGHAT, FQDESV (reference sequence). The CDR3 is 16 amino acids. The V end was cut by 6 bases, the J end by 8 bases, with 22 bases between.